This T cell receptor (beta chain) came from a study of blood T cell repertoires in COVID-19. Across the study: Acute and convalescent COVID-19 samples came from the United States, Italy and Spain. PBMCs, B-cell-depleted T cells, or T cells provided the cDNA or gDNA that made up the material.

Trimming cost V 1 base and J 0 bases, with 4 bases left between them. This CDR3 contains 14 residues. Germline CDR1 is LGHDT and CDR2 is YNNKEL (reference sequence). Only in-frame clones appear in the TCRdb table, and some are missing; sequencing was by immunoSEQ multiplex PCR. The data show 300,000 to 400,000 clones, 87% seen once. V gene TRBV3-1 (or the pseudogene TRBV3-2) combines with J gene TRBJ1-5; unclear D gene. The sequence came from a man aged 50 to 60 with active or convalescent COVID-19. The material sequenced was peripheral blood. The CDR3 DNA follows: TGTGCCAGCAGCCAAGTGAGTAGCAATCAGCCCCAGCATTTT. It codes for CASSQVSSNQPQHF.